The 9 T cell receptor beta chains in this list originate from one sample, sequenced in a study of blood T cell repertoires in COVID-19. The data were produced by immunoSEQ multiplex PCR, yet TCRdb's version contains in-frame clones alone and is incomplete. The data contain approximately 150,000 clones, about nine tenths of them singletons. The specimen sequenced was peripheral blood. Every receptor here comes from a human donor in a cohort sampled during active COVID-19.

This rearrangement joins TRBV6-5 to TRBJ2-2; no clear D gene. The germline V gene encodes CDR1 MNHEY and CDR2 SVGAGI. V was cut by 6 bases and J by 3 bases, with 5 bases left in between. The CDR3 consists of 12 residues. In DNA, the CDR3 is TGTGCCAGCAGCGACTACACCGGGGAGCTGTTTTTT. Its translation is CASSDYTGELFF.

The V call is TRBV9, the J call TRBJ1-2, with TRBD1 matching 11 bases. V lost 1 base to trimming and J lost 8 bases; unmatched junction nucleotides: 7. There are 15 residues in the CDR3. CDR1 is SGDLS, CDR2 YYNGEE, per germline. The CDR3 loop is CASSVFLGTGGGYTF. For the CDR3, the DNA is TGTGCCAGCAGCGTATTTTTAGGGACAGGGGGAGGCTACACCTTC.

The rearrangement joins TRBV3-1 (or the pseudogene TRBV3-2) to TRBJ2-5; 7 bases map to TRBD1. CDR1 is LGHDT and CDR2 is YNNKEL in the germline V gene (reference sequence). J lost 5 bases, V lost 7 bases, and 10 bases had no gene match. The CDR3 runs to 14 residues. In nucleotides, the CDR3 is TGTGCCAGCACCAAAAACAGGGGTTTTGAGACCCAGTACTTC. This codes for CASTKNRGFETQYF.

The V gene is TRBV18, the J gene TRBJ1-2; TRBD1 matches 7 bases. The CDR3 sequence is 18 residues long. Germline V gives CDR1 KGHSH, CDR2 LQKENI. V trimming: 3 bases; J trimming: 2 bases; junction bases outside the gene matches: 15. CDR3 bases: TGTGCCAGCTCACCGCAACTTTTCTCAGGGGGAACCAACTATGGCTACACCTTC. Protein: CASSPQLFSGGTNYGYTF.

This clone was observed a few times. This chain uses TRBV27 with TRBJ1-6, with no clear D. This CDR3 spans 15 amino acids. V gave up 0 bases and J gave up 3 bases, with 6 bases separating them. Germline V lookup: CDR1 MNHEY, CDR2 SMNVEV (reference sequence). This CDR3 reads CASSLSPGYNSPLHF. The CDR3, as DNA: TGTGCCAGCAGTTTATCTCCCGGCTATAATTCACCCCTCCACTTT.

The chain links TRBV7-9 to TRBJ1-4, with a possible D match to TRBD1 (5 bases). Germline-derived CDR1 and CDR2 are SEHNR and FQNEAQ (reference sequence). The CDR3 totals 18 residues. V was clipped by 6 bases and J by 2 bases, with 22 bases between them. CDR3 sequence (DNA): TGTGCCAGCAGAGCGAACAGCCGGAGTGGGGGGACTAATGAAAAACTGTTTTTT. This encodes CASRANSRSGGTNEKLFF.

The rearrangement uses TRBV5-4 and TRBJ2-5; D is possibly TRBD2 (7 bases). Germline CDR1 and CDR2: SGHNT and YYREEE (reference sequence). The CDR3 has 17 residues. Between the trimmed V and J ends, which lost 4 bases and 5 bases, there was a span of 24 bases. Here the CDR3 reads CASSNGNRDIAGETQYF. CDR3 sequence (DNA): TGTGCCAGCAGCAACGGAAACCGGGACATAGCGGGTGAGACCCAGTACTTC.

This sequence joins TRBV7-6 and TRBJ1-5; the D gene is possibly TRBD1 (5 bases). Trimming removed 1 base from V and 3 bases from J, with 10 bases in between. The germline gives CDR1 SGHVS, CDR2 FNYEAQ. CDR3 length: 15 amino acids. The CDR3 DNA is TGTGCCAGCAGCTTAGGCGGGGGTCCCAATCAGCCCCAGCATTTT. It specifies CASSLGGGPNQPQHF.

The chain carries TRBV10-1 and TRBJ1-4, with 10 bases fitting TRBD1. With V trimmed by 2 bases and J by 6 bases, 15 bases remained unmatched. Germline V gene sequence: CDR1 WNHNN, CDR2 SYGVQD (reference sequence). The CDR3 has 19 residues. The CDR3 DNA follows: TGCGCCAGCAGTGAGCCCTCTCGAAGACAGGGGGCATACGATGAAAAACTGTTTTTT. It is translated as CASSEPSRRQGAYDEKLFF.